What follows are 21 T cell receptor beta chains derived from one specimen sequenced in a study of cytomegalovirus exposure and HLA in healthy donors. Primers for the PCR totalled 60 Vbeta and 13 Jbeta. Libraries were prepared by immunoSEQ multiplex PCR; TCRdb keeps only in-frame clonotypes and omits some of them. Among over 75,000 clones listed, 60% to 80% were seen once. The sample taken for sequencing was PBMCs. The source is a female donor in good health and CMV-seronegative.

This chain links TRBV14 with TRBJ2-3; D is ambiguous. This CDR3 is built from 16 residues. The germline gives CDR1 SGHDN, CDR2 FVKESK. Deletions cut 2 bases from V and 3 bases from J, with 15 bases between. The CDR3 DNA sequence: TGTGCCAGCAGCCAACGACGCGGTCTTGGGACAGATACGCAGTATTTT. Encoded protein: CASSQRRGLGTDTQYF.

This clone appeared a few times. The gene calls are TRBV27 and TRBJ2-7; 7 bases map to TRBD1. The CDR3 sequence is 16 residues long. V dropped 5 bases and J dropped 3; count of bases not matched to a gene: 13. CDR1 and CDR2 (germline): MNHEY, SMNVEV (reference sequence). CDR3 sequence reads: CASSRSPGQLLYEQYF. CDR3 DNA: TGTGCCAGCAGTCGCTCTCCGGGACAGTTACTCTACGAGCAGTACTTC.

This clone was observed once. Other nucleotide sequences from this sample produce the same CDR3. This sequence joins TRBV9 and TRBJ1-4; D is uncertain. CDR3 size: 14 residues. V was clipped by 0 bases and J by 1 base, with 4 bases between them. Germline V gene data show CDR1 as SGDLS and CDR2 as YYNGEE. This CDR3 reads CASSVAGTNEKLFF. The CDR3 region has the DNA TGTGCCAGCAGCGTAGCGGGAACTAATGAAAAACTGTTTTTT.

The V call is TRBV30, the J call TRBJ2-1, with D tentatively TRBD1 (5 bases). This CDR3 contains 12 residues. V was trimmed by 3 bases and J by 13 bases, leaving 16 bases between them. Germline V lookup: CDR1 GTSNPN, CDR2 SVGIG (reference sequence). The CDR3 DNA follows: TGTGCCTGGAGATCTGGGGCCCCGGCTCAGTTCTTC. Protein sequence: CAWRSGAPAQFF.

V and J are TRBV9 and TRBJ2-6; maybe TRBD1 (6 bases). V shed 4 bases and J shed 2 bases, with 10 bases lying between them. The germline gives CDR1 SGDLS, CDR2 YYNGEE. There are 15 residues in the CDR3. CDR3: CASSPRTAGANVLTF. As DNA, the CDR3 is TGTGCCAGCAGCCCCCGGACAGCTGGGGCCAACGTCCTGACTTTC.

This clone has a handful of counts. The chain couples TRBV10-2 to TRBJ1-2, with 7 nucleotides matching TRBD1. With V trimmed by 6 bases and J by 7 bases, 14 bases remained unmatched. Germline loops: CDR1 WSHSY, CDR2 SAAADI. The CDR3 spans 15 residues. CDR3 in amino acids: CASSIRGRGLTGYTF. Written as DNA, the CDR3 is TGCGCCAGCAGCATAAGGGGGCGCGGTCTCACTGGCTACACCTTC.

This clone appeared a single time. The rearrangement joins TRBV9 to TRBJ1-2, with TRBD1 matching 7 bases. With V trimmed by 4 bases and J by 2 bases, 5 bases remained unmatched. This CDR3 has 14 residues. CDR1 and CDR2 (germline): SGDLS, YYNGEE. The CDR3 region is CASSQTGRNYGYTF. CDR3 coding DNA: TGTGCCAGCAGCCAGACAGGGAGGAACTATGGCTACACCTTC.

This clone was detected only a few times. V gene TRBV6-4 combines with J gene TRBJ2-7; possible D gene TRBD2, 5 bases. CDR3 length: 15 amino acids. Germline CDR1 and CDR2: MRHNA and SNTAGT. Trimming removed 3 bases from V and 2 bases from J, with 14 bases in between. The CDR3 coding sequence is TGTGCCAGCAGTGAGGCCAGCGGAGCCGCCTACGAGCAGTACTTC. Its protein product is CASSEASGAAYEQYF.

The chain employs TRBV6-1 and TRBJ1-1; TRBD1 matches at 8 bases. Germline V lookup: CDR1 MNHNS, CDR2 SASEGT. The CDR3 has 14 amino acids. Losses at the gene ends were 6 bases for V and 2 bases for J; bases not matched to a gene: 5. CDR3 DNA sequence: TGTGCCAGCAGCTTGGACAGGGTAAACACTGAAGCTTTCTTT. Translating it yields CASSLDRVNTEAFF.

There are a few counts of this clone. The CDR3 loop reads CAISETGSSYEQYF. DNA of the CDR3: TGTGCCATCAGTGAGACAGGGAGCTCCTACGAGCAGTACTTC. The chain is built from TRBV10-3 and TRBJ2-7; D may be TRBD1 (6 bases). This CDR3 comprises 14 residues. Germline-derived CDR1 and CDR2 are ENHRY and SYGVKD. V dropped 2 bases and J dropped 0 bases, with 8 bases sitting between them.

This clone was seen a single time. The chain recombines TRBV11-3 with TRBJ1-5; perhaps TRBD1 as D (6 bases). Trimming cost V 5 bases and J 4 bases, with 18 bases left between them. The CDR3 covers 16 residues. Germline V gives CDR1 SGHNT, CDR2 YENEEA. CDR3 DNA sequence: TGTGCCAGCAGCCAGGGGATAGTTATCGAGAATCAGCCCCAGCATTTT. Its protein product is CASSQGIVIENQPQHF. The complete variable domain, with remaining parts taken from reference TRBV11-3 and TRBJ1-5, reads EAGVVQSPRYKIIEKKQPVAFWCNPISGHNTLYWYLQNLGQGPELLIRYENEEAVDDSQLPKDRFSAERLKGVDSTLKIQPAELGDSAVYLCASSQGIVIENQPQHFGDGTRLSIL.

The table lists this clone with a count of one. The chain joins TRBV28 to TRBJ1-2; unclear D gene. V was clipped by 3 bases and J by 4 bases, with 9 bases between them. Per germline, CDR1 MDHEN and CDR2 SYDVKM. The CDR3 contains 13 residues. The CDR3 here is CASSLRLLYGYTF. The CDR3 DNA is TGTGCCAGCAGTTTGCGCCTCCTCTATGGCTACACCTTC.

V gene TRBV19 combines with J gene TRBJ2-6, with 10 bases matching TRBD1. Per germline, CDR1 LNHDA and CDR2 SQIVND (reference sequence). After removal of 3 bases from V and 8 bases from J, the junction contained 13 bases not matched to a gene. The CDR3 is made up of 18 amino acids. The CDR3 bases are TGTGCCAGTAGTATCATTTTGGACCGGGACAGGGGAACCAACGTCCTGACTTTC. It encodes CASSIILDRDRGTNVLTF.

This chain uses TRBV19 with TRBJ2-2; tentative D call: TRBD2 (5 bases). There are 14 residues in the CDR3. Trimming took 7 bases from V and 1 from J, leaving 10 bases between them. The germline V gene has CDR1 LNHDA and CDR2 SQIVND (reference sequence). The CDR3 DNA follows: TGTGCCAGTATCGGGGAACAGAACACCGGGGAGCTGTTTTTT. Translated, it gives CASIGEQNTGELFF.

The V gene is TRBV7-2, the J gene TRBJ1-2, with TRBD1 matching 9 bases. CDR3 size: 15 residues. Germline CDR1 SGHTA, CDR2 FQGNSA. V dropped 1 base and J dropped 9; count of bases not matched to a gene: 9. The CDR3 DNA reads as TGTGCCAGCAGCTTAGACCAGGGACAGGGTACGAGCTACACCTTC. Translated: CASSLDQGQGTSYTF.

This chain uses TRBV23-1 with TRBJ2-7; 9 bases agree with TRBD2. TRBV23-1 is placed among ORFs of uncertain function. Trimming took 2 bases from V and 2 from J; bases not matched to a gene: 10. This CDR3 has 17 residues. The CDR3 DNA sequence: TGCGCCAGCAGTCAACCGTCCGGGCGGGAGGGTGCCTACGAGCAGTACTTC. It encodes CASSQPSGREGAYEQYF.

The chain is built from TRBV6-1 and TRBJ2-7, with 7 bases lining up with TRBD1. V lost 3 bases, J lost 9 bases, and 11 bases stayed unmatched. Germline loops: CDR1 MNHNS, CDR2 SASEGT. This CDR3 comprises 14 residues. The CDR3: CASSEGTDLRAQYF. CDR3 DNA: TGTGCCAGCAGTGAGGGGACAGACTTACGGGCGCAGTACTTC.

The chain links TRBV30 to TRBJ2-7, with a weak D call TRBD1 (6 bases). The V gene lost 2 bases and the J gene lost 3 bases, with 14 bases spanning the gap. This CDR3 has 14 residues. Germline-derived CDR1 and CDR2 are GTSNPN and SVGIG (reference sequence). The CDR3 region is CAWSKQGTRYEQYF. DNA of the CDR3: TGTGCCTGGAGTAAACAGGGTACTCGCTACGAGCAGTACTTC. The variable domain in full, with the rest retrieved from reference TRBV30 and TRBJ2-7, is SQTIHQWPATLVQPVGSPLSLECTVEGTSNPNLYWYRQAAGRGLQLLFYSVGIGQISSEVPQNLSASRPQDRQFILSSKKLLLSDSGFYLCAWSKQGTRYEQYFGPGTRLTVT.

This sequence joins TRBV20-1 and TRBJ2-7; D remains unclear. V was pared by 3 bases and J by 6 bases, with 9 bases between. Looked up from germline, CDR1 is DFQATT and CDR2 is SNEGSKA (reference sequence). The CDR3 covers 11 residues. CDR3 amino acids: CSARGSAEQYF. The CDR3 nucleotides read TGCAGTGCTAGGGGCTCCGCCGAGCAGTACTTC.

The V gene is TRBV5-1, the J gene TRBJ2-1, with 7 bases lining up with TRBD1. The CDR3 consists of 13 residues. The V gene end was trimmed by 3 bases and the J gene end by 8 bases; junction bases not matched to a gene: 5. CDR1 is SGHRS and CDR2 is YFSETQ in the germline V gene. In DNA, the CDR3 is TGCGCCAGCAGCTCGGACAGGTTCGATGAGCAGTTCTTC. Its translation: CASSSDRFDEQFF.

J is TRBJ1-4 and V is TRBV5-1; possible D gene TRBD1, 6 bases. The CDR3 length is 15 residues. Trimming cost V 3 bases and J 7 bases, with 16 bases left between them. CDR1 is SGHRS, CDR2 YFSETQ, per germline. CDR3 region: CASSWQDSSIEKLFF. For the CDR3, the DNA is TGCGCCAGCAGCTGGCAGGACAGTAGTATTGAAAAACTGTTTTTT.